A single sample is the source of the 28 T cell receptor beta chains below, sequenced in a study of shared clonotypes between healthy human individuals. Produced via immunoSEQ multiplex PCR; TCRdb's table is partial and in-frame only. The table has about 490,000 clones, more than 65% seen once; the top ten hold 10% to 15%. The sequenced sample was PBMCs. Receptors originate from a woman aged 40 to 50 in good health. Some clones in this sample may be carry-over from other donors' samples.

The chain employs TRBV7-2 and TRBJ1-5; 8 bases match TRBD1. Germline trimming cut 4 bases from V and 4 bases from J; bases unmatched to any gene: 0. The CDR3 covers 13 residues. Germline V gene lookup returns CDR1 SGHTA and CDR2 FQGNSA. The CDR3 region is CASSWDRNQPQHF. CDR3 DNA: TGTGCCAGCAGCTGGGACAGGAATCAGCCCCAGCATTTT.

Notes on this clone: A far larger clone is off by one base, so a read error is likely. This CDR3 is also generated by other DNA sequences in the sample. The chain employs TRBV30 and TRBJ2-6; D not certain. V gave up 2 bases and J gave up 7 bases, with 9 bases separating them. Germline V gives CDR1 GTSNPN, CDR2 SVGIG (reference sequence). The CDR3 spans 13 residues. The CDR3 region has the DNA TGTGCCTGGAGTTTTGGTGGTGCCAACGTCCTGACTTTC. This codes for CAWSFGGANVLTF.

In nucleotides, the CDR3 is TGTGCCAGCAGCCAAGGCTTTGGCGGGGGCTATGGCTACACCTTC. Its translation: CASSQGFGGGYGYTF. The J gene is TRBJ1-2, the V gene TRBV14; a weak D match, TRBD1 (5 bases). The germline V and J ends were trimmed by 1 base and 4 bases, with 13 bases remaining between them. The CDR3 has 15 residues. Germline-derived CDR1 and CDR2 are SGHDN and FVKESK.

The chain uses TRBV30 and TRBJ2-2; D uncertain. The germline CDR1 and CDR2 sequences are GTSNPN and SVGIG (reference sequence). The CDR3 extends over 13 amino acids. V was clipped by 0 bases and J by 4 bases, with 6 bases between them. The CDR3 loop is CAWSVFPTGELFF. Here the CDR3 DNA reads TGTGCCTGGAGTGTTTTTCCCACCGGGGAGCTGTTTTTT. The full variable domain, with the rest looked up from reference TRBV30 and TRBJ2-2, is SQTIHQWPATLVQPVGSPLSLECTVEGTSNPNLYWYRQAAGRGLQLLFYSVGIGQISSEVPQNLSASRPQDRQFILSSKKLLLSDSGFYLCAWSVFPTGELFFGEGSRLTVL.

The rearrangement joins TRBV9 to TRBJ2-7; 10 bases line up with TRBD1. Germline-derived CDR1 and CDR2 are SGDLS and YYNGEE. This CDR3 has 15 amino acids. V lost 4 bases, J lost 3 bases, and 7 bases stayed unmatched. The CDR3 spells CASSPQGQGYYEQYF. The CDR3 coding sequence is TGTGCCAGCAGCCCGCAGGGACAGGGGTACTACGAGCAGTACTTC. The variable domain in full, with the rest retrieved from reference TRBV9 and TRBJ2-7, is DSGVTQTPKHLITATGQRVTLRCSPRSGDLSVYWYQQSLDQGLQFLIQYYNGEERAKGNILERFSAQQFPDLHSELNLSSLELGDSALYFCASSPQGQGYYEQYFGPGTRLTVT.

Concerning this clone itself: A far more abundant clone sits one base away, making this likely a read error. In the same sample, other DNA sequences code for this CDR3. The V call is TRBV4-2, the J call TRBJ1-2; D remains unclear. The CDR3 is 14 residues long. Trimming stripped 0 bases from V and 4 bases from J, with 9 bases between. Germline V CDR1 and CDR2: LGHNA, YNFKEQ. The CDR3 nucleotides are TGTGCCAGCAGCCAAGAGTGGACGGGCTATGGCTACACCTTC. Translating gives CASSQEWTGYGYTF.

Comments on this clone: This likely traces to a read error, being one base from a far larger clone. The J gene is TRBJ1-1, the V gene TRBV19; 8 nucleotides line up with TRBD1. Germline V CDR1 and CDR2: LNHDA, SQIVND (reference sequence). This CDR3 has 13 residues. CDR3 residues: CVSSDRGNTEAFF. The CDR3 bases are TGTGTCAGTAGCGACAGGGGCAACACTGAAGCTTTCTTT. Drawing the rest from reference TRBV19 and TRBJ1-1, the complete variable domain is DGGITQSPKYLFRKEGQNVTLSCEQNLNHDAMYWYRQDPGQGLRLIYYSQIVNDFQKGDIAEGYSVSREKKESFPLTVTSAQKNPTAFYLCVSSDRGNTEAFFGQGTRLTVV.

V is TRBV10-3 and J is TRBJ2-1; 11 bases agree with TRBD2. The germline V gene has CDR1 ENHRY and CDR2 SYGVKD. The CDR3 length is 14 residues. J gave up 5 bases and V 9 bases, and 6 bases lay outside the gene matches. CDR3 nucleotides: TGTGCCATACGACTAGCGGGAACCAACAATGAGCAGTTCTTC. Its translation is CAIRLAGTNNEQFF.

This clone was detected many times. The sample holds other DNA sequences that translate to the same CDR3. The V gene is TRBV19, the J gene TRBJ1-6; TRBD1 matches at 7 bases. Trimming took 3 bases from V and 6 from J; bases not matched to a gene: 11. The germline V gene encodes CDR1 LNHDA and CDR2 SQIVND (reference sequence). The CDR3 contains 17 residues. In DNA form, the CDR3 reads TGTGCCAGTAGTATGCCCCCTATTGACAGGGTTAATTCACCCCTCCACTTT. It yields the protein CASSMPPIDRVNSPLHF.

In regard to this clone: This may come from a read error, since a much larger clone is one base off. J is TRBJ2-1 and V is TRBV7-2; the D is unclear. V was pared by 4 bases and J by 1 base, with 8 bases between. From germline, CDR1 is SGHTA and CDR2 FQGNSA. This CDR3 spans 14 amino acids. CDR3 coding DNA: TGTGCCAGCAGCTCTGGCGGATCCTACAATGAGCAGTTCTTC. The encoded protein is CASSSGGSYNEQFF.

The rearrangement joins TRBV28 to TRBJ1-1; D may be TRBD1 (6 bases). Germline CDR1 is MDHEN and CDR2 is SYDVKM. CDR3 length equals 14 residues. Trimming took 2 bases from V and 1 from J, leaving 8 bases between them. The CDR3 nucleotides read TGTGCCAGCAGTTTACGACAGGAGAACACTGAAGCTTTCTTT. Translation: CASSLRQENTEAFF.

This clone was detected a few times. J is TRBJ1-1 and V is TRBV4-2; no reliable D call. This CDR3 is 15 amino acids long. Germline assignment: CDR1 LGHNA and CDR2 YNFKEQ. Between the trimmed V and J ends, which lost 1 base and 1 base, there was a span of 10 bases. CDR3 nucleotides: TGTGCCAGCAGCCAAGGGATGGCGGGGAACACTGAAGCTTTCTTT. It specifies CASSQGMAGNTEAFF.

This clone was counted a few times. Since a far larger clone is one base different, this is likely a read error. CDR3 protein: CASRTTGVRYSYTF. CDR3 DNA sequence: TGTGCCAGCAGAACTACAGGGGTCCGGTATAGCTACACCTTC. The chain combines TRBV28 with TRBJ1-2; 7 bases agree with TRBD1. This CDR3 is 14 amino acids long. The V gene's germline CDR1 is MDHEN and CDR2 SYDVKM. The V gene end was trimmed by 6 bases and the J gene end by 9 bases; junction bases not matched to a gene: 13.

The chain carries TRBV9 and TRBJ2-5; a possible D gene is TRBD1 (5 bases). V shed 4 bases and J shed 5 bases, with 24 bases lying between them. From germline, CDR1 is SGDLS and CDR2 YYNGEE. The CDR3 sequence is 17 residues long. CDR3 region: CASSKTPQGMSWETQYF. The CDR3 nucleotides are TGTGCCAGCAGCAAAACCCCCCAGGGAATGTCCTGGGAGACCCAGTACTTC.

As concerns this clone: One base separates it from a far larger clone, so it is likely a read error. The chain employs TRBV27 and TRBJ2-3; D unclear. Germline V CDR1 and CDR2: MNHEY, SMNVEV (reference sequence). The CDR3 has 13 amino acids. CDR3 DNA: TGTGCCAGCAGTCAGCGAAGCACAGATACGCGGTATTTT. Its protein is CASSQRSTDTRYF.

This clone was seen more than once but under ten times. The CDR3 protein is CASSGGFAAFF. The CDR3 nucleotides read TGTGCCAGCTCAGGGGGTTTTGCAGCTTTCTTT. The chain recombines TRBV28 with TRBJ1-1, with 7 bases matching TRBD1. CDR1 and CDR2 (germline): MDHEN, SYDVKM. The ends lost 8 bases at V and 10 bases at J; junction bases unmatched: 7. This CDR3 has 11 residues.

V and J are TRBV5-6 and TRBJ1-3; D ambiguous. CDR3 length: 17 amino acids. V was clipped by 2 bases and J by 2 bases, with 17 bases between them. The germline V gene has CDR1 SGHDT and CDR2 YYEEEE. CDR3 residues: CASSLFNERTPGNTIYF. The DNA for the CDR3 is TGTGCCAGCAGCTTATTTAATGAGCGTACACCTGGAAACACCATATATTTT.

This clone was picked up one time. The rearrangement uses TRBV28 and TRBJ2-5; the match to TRBD2 covers 14 bases. J lost 2 bases, V lost 6 bases, and 5 bases had no gene match. The CDR3 has 16 residues. Germline lookup yields CDR1 MDHEN and CDR2 SYDVKM. The chain's CDR3 is CASRLTSGRAQETQYF. CDR3 nucleotide sequence: TGTGCCAGCAGGCTGACTAGCGGGAGGGCGCAAGAGACCCAGTACTTC. The complete variable domain, with remaining parts taken from reference TRBV28 and TRBJ2-5, reads DVKVTQSSRYLVKRTGEKVFLECVQDMDHENMFWYRQDPGLGLRLIYFSYDVKMKEKGDIPEGYSVSREKKERFSLILESASTNQTSMYLCASRLTSGRAQETQYFGPGTRLLVL.

The rearrangement uses TRBV19 and TRBJ2-5, with D tentatively TRBD1 (6 bases). Trimming stripped 4 bases from V and 11 bases from J, with 14 bases between. The CDR3 loop spans 12 amino acids. CDR1 and CDR2 (germline): LNHDA, SQIVND (reference sequence). Here the CDR3 DNA reads TGTGCCAGTAGTAGGGGGCCGTCGGAGCAGTACTTC. Translation: CASSRGPSEQYF.

The chain uses TRBV11-2 and TRBJ1-1, with a tentative D call TRBD1 (5 bases). Deletions cut 3 bases from V and 8 bases from J, with 10 bases between. The CDR3 has 12 residues. Germline V gene sequence: CDR1 SGHAT, CDR2 FQNNGV. DNA for the CDR3: TGTGCCAGCAGCTTTTATGGGGGGGAAGCTTTCTTT. This encodes CASSFYGGEAFF.

The V call is TRBV20-1, the J call TRBJ2-1; the D is unclear. This CDR3 has 11 residues. V gave up 6 bases and J gave up 10 bases, with 13 bases separating them. Germline V gene data show CDR1 as DFQATT and CDR2 as SNEGSKA (reference sequence). CDR3: CSAHAHGEQFF. DNA for the CDR3: TGCAGTGCCCACGCTCACGGGGAGCAGTTCTTC.

Points on this clone: This likely traces to a read error, being one base from a far larger clone. The gene calls are TRBV28 and TRBJ2-7; 10 positions agree with TRBD1. Germline V lookup: CDR1 MDHEN, CDR2 SYDVKM. V lost 5 bases to trimming and J lost 7 bases; unmatched junction nucleotides: 14. The CDR3 sequence is 16 residues long. The CDR3 region has the DNA TGTGCCAGCAGTCCCCCTCCGGGACAGGGGTCCGGGGAGCAGTACTTC. Residues: CASSPPPGQGSGEQYF.

The V call is TRBV14, the J call TRBJ2-7; possibly TRBD2 for D (6 bases). V dropped 3 bases and J dropped 5 bases, with 14 bases sitting between them. This CDR3 has 14 residues. Germline CDR1 and CDR2: SGHDN and FVKESK. The CDR3 nucleotides are TGTGCCAGCAGCCACTTTCTCGGCGGGAACGAGCAGTACTTC. Translation gives CASSHFLGGNEQYF.

This chain links TRBV6-1 with TRBJ2-6; D is perhaps TRBD2 (5 bases). Trimming took 5 bases from V and 3 from J, leaving 11 bases between them. CDR1 is MNHNS, CDR2 SASEGT, per germline. This CDR3 has 15 residues. CDR3 bases: TGTGCCAGCAGTATGAGGGTTAGTGGGGCCAACGTCCTGACTTTC. Protein product: CASSMRVSGANVLTF.

V and J are TRBV2 and TRBJ1-1, with unresolved D. The CDR3 has 13 amino acids. Trimming shortened V by 6 bases and J by 2 bases, and 10 bases separated the two germline ends. Germline CDR1 and CDR2: SNHLY and FYNNEI. Here the CDR3 reads CASRDLINTEAFF. The CDR3 DNA reads TGTGCCAGCAGGGACCTGATCAACACTGAAGCTTTCTTT.

This clone was counted at least ten times. V and J are TRBV30 and TRBJ2-1; 13 bases agree with TRBD2. The ends lost 3 bases at V and 9 bases at J; junction bases unmatched: 8. This CDR3 has 15 residues. CDR1 is GTSNPN, CDR2 SVGIG, per germline (reference sequence). CDR3 loop: CAWSGLAGVDSEQFF. The CDR3 DNA reads TGTGCCTGGAGCGGACTAGCGGGAGTGGATAGTGAGCAGTTCTTC.

This chain joins TRBV2 and TRBJ2-3; TRBD2 matches 12 bases. The CDR3 is made up of 15 amino acids. The germline CDR1 and CDR2 sequences are SNHLY and FYNNEI. V shed 10 bases and J 6 bases; nucleotides not matched to a gene: 11. The CDR3 region is CATYRTSGISDTQYF. The CDR3 DNA reads as TGTGCCACATATAGGACTAGCGGGATATCGGATACGCAGTATTTT.

Details on this clone: A far larger clone lies a single base away; this is likely a read error. The chain has TRBV7-9 and TRBJ2-1, with D possibly matching TRBD1 (6 bases). V was shortened by 8 bases and J by 10 bases, with 21 bases between the two germline ends. Germline V gives CDR1 SEHNR, CDR2 FQNEAQ (reference sequence). The CDR3 extends over 14 amino acids. CDR3 loop: CASGKGDIAYEQFF. In DNA form, the CDR3 reads TGTGCCAGCGGGAAAGGGGACATAGCCTACGAGCAGTTCTTC.